A selection of T cell receptor beta chains follows, all from one sample in a study of early T cells in non-severe SARS-CoV-2 infection. TCRdb analysed the 5' RACE reads with MiXCR anew, one entry per CDR3 protein. There are some 76,000 distinct CDR3 sequences in the sample; approximately 15% occur only once, and about 14% lies in the top ten. The sample was whole blood. The receptors were sampled from an adult who was a healthcare worker with PCR-confirmed SARS-CoV-2 infection or an uninfected control (not recorded which). Both conserved end residues are part of each CDR3. The D gene is left open where the match is weak. Clone size is not always given. Where it is, it says once, few, many or a class for expanded clones.

D gene	clone size	V gene	J gene	CDR3 protein	CDR3 DNA
-	few	TRBV2	TRBJ2-7	CASSDLRPTPTVREYEQYF	TGTGCCAGCAGTGACTTGCGCCCTACCCCAACGGTGAGAGAGTACGAGCAGTACTTC
TRBD1	-	TRBV7-2	TRBJ2-7	CASSPRTGTYEQYF	TGTGCCAGCAGCCCCCGGACAGGAACTTACGAGCAGTACTTC
-	-	TRBV7-3	TRBJ2-7	CASSSPYPGTTSSYEQYF	TGTGCCAGCAGCTCACCCTACCCCGGGACCACCAGCTCCTACGAGCAGTACTTC
-	many	TRBV11-2	TRBJ2-3	CASSFDLPSTQYF	TGTGCCAGCAGCTTTGACCTGCCGAGTACGCAGTATTTT
TRBD1	-	TRBV28	TRBJ1-5	CASSLTTGGIQPQHF	TGTGCCAGCAGTTTAACAACAGGGGGCATCCAGCCCCAGCATTTT
TRBD2	-	TRBV5-4	TRBJ2-2	CASSLGLAGVTGELFF	TGTGCCAGCAGCTTGGGGCTAGCGGGGGTTACCGGGGAGCTGTTTTTT
-	-	TRBV5-1	TRBJ2-7	CASSPDPRRKSSYEQYF	TGCGCCAGCTCCCCCGATCCCCGGCGGAAGAGCTCCTACGAGCAGTACTTC
-	-	TRBV5-1	TRBJ1-1	CASSLAAENTEAFF	TGCGCCAGCAGCTTGGCGGCGGAGAACACTGAAGCTTTCTTT
TRBD1	few	TRBV7-8	TRBJ1-1	CASSYGQGAGSGAFF	TGTGCCAGCAGCTACGGACAGGGGGCCGGGTCAGGGGCTTTCTTT
TRBD2	few	TRBV6-5	TRBJ2-3	CASGGGSVDTQYF	TGTGCCAGTGGCGGGGGGTCGGTCGATACGCAGTATTTT
TRBD2	-	TRBV29-1	TRBJ2-5	CSTSSGGALETQYF	TGCAGCACCTCTAGCGGGGGGGCCTTGGAGACCCAGTACTTC
TRBD2	-	TRBV9	TRBJ2-3	CASSVESGASTDTQYF	TGTGCCAGCAGCGTAGAGAGCGGGGCAAGCACAGATACGCAGTATTTT
-	-	TRBV3-1	TRBJ1-6	CASSQERQIRTPLHF	TGTGCCAGCAGCCAAGAGAGGCAGATACGTACACCCCTCCACTTT
-	-	TRBV29-1	TRBJ1-1	CSAGARQVRQEAFF	TGCAGCGCCGGAGCCAGACAGGTCCGGCAAGAAGCTTTCTTT
-	few	TRBV11-2	TRBJ2-5	CASTKTHQETQYF	TGTGCCAGCACCAAAACCCACCAAGAGACCCAGTACTTC
TRBD1	many	TRBV7-6	TRBJ2-3	CASSLLAGQGAPTQYF	TGTGCCAGCAGCTTACTTGCGGGACAGGGGGCCCCTACGCAGTATTTT
-	few	TRBV3-1	TRBJ2-7	CASSHGGSYEQYF	TGTGCCAGCAGCCACGGAGGGTCCTACGAGCAGTACTTC
-	-	TRBV7-8	TRBJ1-2	CASSLARGGRDYGYTF	TGTGCCAGCAGCCTCGCCCGGGGCGGTAGAGACTATGGCTACACCTTC
TRBD1	many	TRBV20-1	TRBJ2-1	CSATDRGPNSYNEQFF	TGCAGTGCTACGGACAGGGGGCCAAACTCCTACAATGAGCAGTTCTTC
TRBD2	many	TRBV12-3/TRBV12-4	TRBJ2-3	CASSLRLSGASTDTQYF	TGTGCCAGCAGTTTACGTCTGAGCGGGGCCAGCACAGATACGCAGTATTTT
-	-	TRBV9	TRBJ1-6	CASSVETANSPLHF	TGTGCCAGCAGCGTAGAGACGGCTAATTCACCCCTCCACTTT
-	-	TRBV18	TRBJ1-4	CASSPRDPATNEKLFF	TGTGCCAGCTCACCCCGCGACCCGGCAACTAATGAAAAACTGTTTTTT
-	-	TRBV29-1	TRBJ2-5	CSVNRGGQETQYF	TGCAGCGTTAACAGGGGGGGGCAAGAGACCCAGTACTTC
-	-	TRBV11-2	TRBJ1-2	CASSPRGTTYGYTF	TGTGCCAGCAGCCCACGGGGGACAACCTATGGCTACACCTTC
TRBD2	-	TRBV5-1	TRBJ2-1	CASSLDMGGSTYNEQFF	TGCGCCAGCAGCTTGGACATGGGAGGGAGCACCTACAATGAGCAGTTCTTC
-	-	TRBV6-5	TRBJ2-7	CASSYRDRHYEQYF	TGTGCCAGCAGTTACCGTGACAGACACTACGAGCAGTACTTC
-	-	TRBV20-1	TRBJ2-1	CSARDKRAGYNEQFF	TGCAGTGCTAGAGATAAGCGGGCCGGATACAATGAGCAGTTCTTC
-	-	TRBV7-8	TRBJ1-2	CASSRTETNYGYTF	TGTGCCAGCAGCCGGACAGAAACTAACTATGGCTACACCTTC
-	many	TRBV14	TRBJ2-7	CASSQGTIVYEQYF	TGTGCCAGCAGCCAAGGGACCATAGTCTACGAGCAGTACTTC
-	-	TRBV29-1	TRBJ2-7	CSVRTDPYEQYF	TGCAGCGTTAGGACGGACCCCTACGAGCAGTACTTC
-	-	TRBV7-2	TRBJ1-2	CASSRTEIYGYTF	TGTGCCAGCAGTCGTACTGAGATCTATGGCTACACCTTC
TRBD1	many	TRBV29-1	TRBJ2-1	CSVDKTGSSYNEQFF	TGCAGCGTGGACAAGACAGGGAGCTCCTACAATGAGCAGTTCTTC
TRBD1	few	TRBV4-3	TRBJ2-7	CASSHTTGDPSEQYF	TGCGCCAGCAGCCACACTACAGGGGACCCTAGCGAGCAGTACTTC
-	many	TRBV29-1	TRBJ1-5	CSVAAGPSNQPQHF	TGCAGCGTGGCCGCAGGCCCTAGCAATCAGCCCCAGCATTTT
-	-	TRBV3-1	TRBJ2-3	CASSPLYSSTDTQYF	TGTGCCAGCAGCCCGCTATACTCTAGCACAGATACGCAGTATTTT
-	-	TRBV6-2/TRBV6-3	TRBJ1-1	CASSYLILTEAFF	TGTGCCAGCAGTTATCTTATATTGACTGAAGCTTTCTTT
-	-	TRBV6-1	TRBJ1-5	CASSEVGGYNQPQHF	TGTGCCAGCAGTGAAGTAGGAGGCTACAATCAGCCCCAGCATTTT
-	many	TRBV5-4	TRBJ1-5	CASRVWGINQPQHF	TGTGCCAGCAGAGTTTGGGGGATCAATCAGCCCCAGCATTTT
-	-	TRBV28	TRBJ2-7	CASTKNLDEQYF	TGTGCCAGCACTAAAAATCTCGACGAGCAGTACTTC
-	-	TRBV11-1	TRBJ2-5	CASLGTEQETQYF	TGTGCCAGCCTCGGGACGGAACAAGAGACCCAGTACTTC
-	-	TRBV25-1	TRBJ2-5	CASSAPRRGQSHQETQYF	TGTGCCAGCAGTGCGCCAAGGAGGGGACAGAGTCATCAAGAGACCCAGTACTTC
-	few	TRBV11-2	TRBJ2-1	CASSSPSGVQFF	TGTGCCAGCAGCTCCCCGTCGGGGGTTCAGTTCTTC
TRBD2	-	TRBV6-2/TRBV6-3	TRBJ2-3	CASMNGGTDTQYF	TGTGCCAGCATGAACGGGGGGACAGATACGCAGTATTTT
-	-	TRBV9	TRBJ1-3	CASSATGGSGNTIYF	TGTGCCAGCAGCGCGACAGGCGGATCTGGAAACACCATATATTTT
-	few	TRBV30	TRBJ1-2	CAWNPGPYGYTF	TGTGCCTGGAACCCGGGACCCTATGGCTACACCTTC
-	few	TRBV20-1	TRBJ2-3	CSASGLAALSDTQYF	TGCAGTGCTAGTGGGCTAGCTGCGTTATCAGATACGCAGTATTTT
-	few	TRBV28	TRBJ1-4	CASSYERLHEKLFF	TGTGCCAGCAGTTACGAAAGGCTTCATGAAAAACTGTTTTTT
-	many	TRBV11-2	TRBJ2-3	CASSLGTPVTDTQYF	TGTGCCAGCAGCTTAGGGACTCCCGTAACAGATACGCAGTATTTT
-	few	TRBV5-6	TRBJ2-5	CASSLVVGAGVETQYF	TGTGCCAGCAGCTTGGTAGTTGGGGCAGGGGTAGAGACCCAGTACTTC
TRBD1	-	TRBV11-2	TRBJ1-4	CASSFADGTVNEKLFF	TGTGCCAGCAGCTTCGCCGACGGGACAGTGAATGAAAAACTGTTTTTT
-	few	TRBV20-1	TRBJ1-3	CSAKDRSSGNTIYF	TGCAGTGCCAAGGACAGAAGCTCTGGAAACACCATATATTTT
-	few	TRBV21-1	TRBJ2-7	CASSLGQGAGEQYF	TGTGCCAGCAGTTTGGGACAGGGGGCCGGCGAGCAGTACTTC
-	few	TRBV4-2	TRBJ2-7	CASSQAGANLYEQYF	TGTGCCAGCAGCCAAGCCGGGGCGAACCTCTACGAGCAGTACTTC
-	-	TRBV5-1	TRBJ1-2	CASSLFGEGSYGYTF	TGCGCCAGCAGCTTATTCGGGGAGGGGTCCTATGGCTACACCTTC
-	-	TRBV9	TRBJ2-7	CASSVGAVGYEQYF	TGTGCCAGCAGCGTAGGTGCGGTGGGCTACGAGCAGTACTTC